This record looks at one T cell receptor beta chain sequence and its context. This entry belongs to a study of blood T cell repertoires in COVID-19. The protocol was immunoSEQ multiplex PCR, while the TCRdb copy is restricted to in-frame clones and leaves out a portion. The table has 55,000 to 85,000 clones, about nine tenths seen once. The CDR3 is 17 residues long. Germline values: CDR1 MNHNS, CDR2 SASEGT. V shed 3 bases and J 4 bases; nucleotides not matched to a gene: 8. This TCR was sampled from a woman in her late teens or twenties with acute or convalescent COVID-19. The sequenced sample consisted of peripheral blood. V usage is TRBV6-1 and J usage is TRBJ2-3; 12 bases line up with TRBD2. CDR3 sequence reads: CASSELAGGLRADTQYF. CDR3 bases: TGTGCCAGCAGTGAGCTAGCGGGGGGGCTTAGGGCAGATACGCAGTATTTT.